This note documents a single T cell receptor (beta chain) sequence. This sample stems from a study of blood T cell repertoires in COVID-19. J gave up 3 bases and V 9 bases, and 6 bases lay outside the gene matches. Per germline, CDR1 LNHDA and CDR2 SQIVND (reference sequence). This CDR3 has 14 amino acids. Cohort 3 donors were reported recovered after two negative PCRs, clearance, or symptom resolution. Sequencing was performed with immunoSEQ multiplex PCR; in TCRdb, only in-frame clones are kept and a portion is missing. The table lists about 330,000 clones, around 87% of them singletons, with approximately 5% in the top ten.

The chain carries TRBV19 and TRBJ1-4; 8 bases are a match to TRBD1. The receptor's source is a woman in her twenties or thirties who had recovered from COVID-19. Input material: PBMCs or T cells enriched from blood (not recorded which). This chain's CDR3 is CASTRGPANEKLFF. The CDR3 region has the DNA TGTGCCAGCACCAGGGGGCCGGCTAATGAAAAACTGTTTTTT.